One sample yielded the 9 T cell receptor beta chains listed below, sequenced in a study of T cell clonality in common variable immunodeficiency. No cognate antigen is known for these TCRs. Study-level results: In common variable immunodeficiency, TCR beta chains reportedly carried fewer deletions and N-nucleotide insertions.

Profiling relied on immunoSEQ multiplex PCR, and the TCRdb table lists in-frame clones only, not all of them. This sample has approximately 17,000 clones, each found more than once. The material sequenced was peripheral blood mononuclear cells. The receptors derive from a human donor with common variable immunodeficiency.

This clone was observed a handful of times. The read is 3 residues too short to cover the CDR3 end, so that end is filled in from the germline J gene. The rearrangement links TRBV18 to TRBJ2-7; possibly TRBD1 for D (6 bases). The CDR3 totals 12 residues. The V gene's germline CDR1 is KGHSH and CDR2 LQKENI. The V end was cut by 6 bases, the J end by 5 bases, with 11 bases between. CDR3 DNA (partial): TGTGCCAGCTCCTTTACAGGGAACGAG. Its translation: CASSFTGNE. The CDR3 as a whole reads CASSFTGNEQYF.

Comment on this clone: The DNA ends 3 residues before the CDR3 does, and the rest of the CDR3 is filled in from the germline J gene. V is TRBV19 and J is TRBJ1-5; tentative D call: TRBD1 (5 bases). Germline V gene data show CDR1 as LNHDA and CDR2 as SQIVND (reference sequence). The CDR3 spans 13 residues. The V gene lost 5 bases and the J gene lost 6 bases, with 11 bases spanning the gap. This CDR3 is CASSQGWTQPQHF. Incomplete CDR3 DNA: TGTGCCAGTAGTCAGGGATGGACTCAGCCC.

This clone was recorded a few times. The read is 3 residues too short to cover the CDR3 end, so that end is filled in from the germline J gene. The chain couples TRBV18 to TRBJ2-5; 9 bases line up with TRBD1. The V gene's germline CDR1 is KGHSH and CDR2 LQKENI. V lost 3 bases and J lost 7; bases outside the gene matches: 9. The CDR3 loop spans 15 amino acids. CDR3 protein: CASSPGTGRLVTQYF. CDR3 DNA, as far as it was read: TGTGCCAGCTCACCGGGGACAGGGAGACTTGTGACC.

Worth noting for this clone: The read ends 3 residues shy of where the CDR3 ends; the end is completed using the germline J gene. The chain links TRBV19 to TRBJ1-5, with a weak D call TRBD1 (5 bases). Trimming took 5 bases from V and 9 from J, leaving 23 bases between them. This CDR3 region has 16 residues. CDR1 is LNHDA, CDR2 SQIVND, per germline (reference sequence). The CDR3 region is CASSPEGLPSIRPQHF. CDR3 DNA (partial): TGTGCCAGTAGTCCCGAGGGACTCCCCTCGATTAGGCCC.

This clone was detected only a few times. The CDR3 end falls 3 residues outside the read, so it is completed with the germline J gene. The chain carries TRBV7-8 and TRBJ2-2, with D hard to call. This CDR3 is built from 12 residues. Trimming took off 3 bases at V and 5 bases at J, with 4 bases between the two ends. Germline values: CDR1 SGHVS, CDR2 FQNEAQ. CDR3: CASSFYTGELFF. The sequenced part of the CDR3 DNA is TGTGCCAGCAGCTTTTATACCGGGGAG.

As for this clone: The sequence runs out 3 residues before the end of the CDR3; the remainder is reconstructed from the germline J gene. V is TRBV13 and J is TRBJ2-5; TRBD2 matches 8 bases. Germline-derived CDR1 and CDR2 are PRHDT and FYEKMQ (reference sequence). The CDR3 has 15 amino acids. The V gene end was trimmed by 4 bases and the J gene end by 4 bases; junction bases not matched to a gene: 8. The sequenced CDR3 bases are TGTGCCAGCAGCTGGGGGACTAGTCTTCGAGAGACC. It encodes CASSWGTSLRET. The full CDR3 is CASSWGTSLRETQYF.

This clone turned up a few times. The DNA ends 3 residues before the CDR3 does, and the rest of the CDR3 is filled in from the germline J gene. The rearrangement uses TRBV19 and TRBJ1-2; TRBD1 matches at 9 bases. V shed 1 base, J shed 6 bases, and the junction held 6 bases outside the gene matches. Germline lookup yields CDR1 LNHDA and CDR2 SQIVND (reference sequence). The CDR3 has 15 amino acids. The sequenced part of the CDR3 DNA is TGTGCCAGTAGTATAGCCGGACAGGGGCGAGATGGC. Encoded protein: CASSIAGQGRDG. From start to end, the CDR3 is CASSIAGQGRDGYTF.

In regard to this clone: Read data end 3 residues before the CDR3 end; the end is taken from the germline J gene. This chain uses TRBV18 with TRBJ2-3, with D tentatively TRBD2 (5 bases). In germline, CDR1 is KGHSH, CDR2 LQKENI. Trimming took off 0 bases at V and 0 bases at J, with 16 bases between the two ends. The CDR3 has 18 residues. Partial CDR3 DNA: TGTGCCAGCTCACCACCCGGGGTCGAAATCGACAGCACAGATACG. This encodes CASSPPGVEIDSTDT. The full CDR3 reads CASSPPGVEIDSTDTQYF.

On this clone: The read stops 3 residues short of the end of the CDR3; the missing end is completed from the germline J gene. The chain uses TRBV18 and TRBJ2-7; 7 nucleotides agree with TRBD2. This CDR3 region has 14 residues. CDR1 and CDR2 from the germline V gene are KGHSH and LQKENI. V lost 2 bases, J lost 4 bases, and 5 bases stayed unmatched. The CDR3 bases that were read are TGTGCCAGCTCACCAGCAGGGAGGGCATACGAG. Translation: CASSPAGRAYE. The whole CDR3 sequence is CASSPAGRAYEQYF. Supplemented by reference TRBV18 and TRBJ2-7, the full variable domain reads NAGVMQNPRHLVRRRGQEARLRCSPMKGHSHVYWYRQLPEEGLKFMVYLQKENIIDESGMPKERFSAEFPKEGPSILRIQQVVRGDSAAYFCASSPAGRAYEQYFGPGTRLTVT.